The clone carrying this T cell receptor (beta chain) was seen once. This table comes from immunoSEQ multiplex PCR, and its TCRdb copy is limited to in-frame clones, with some not included. The repertoire holds a few hundred thousand clones, with about four fifths as singletons. This specimen belongs to a study of blood T cell repertoires in COVID-19. The germline V gene encodes CDR1 SGHTA and CDR2 FQGNSA. The CDR3 is 14 amino acids. Trimming took off 0 bases at V and 7 bases at J, with 12 bases between the two ends. This receptor was identified in a woman between 18 and 29 years old with acute or convalescent COVID-19. The V gene is TRBV7-2, the J gene TRBJ2-5, with D perhaps TRBD1 (5 bases). The sample comprised peripheral blood. The CDR3 region is CASSLAGDVVTQYF. Here the CDR3 DNA reads TGTGCCAGCAGCTTAGCAGGGGATGTGGTGACCCAGTACTTC.